The 26 T cell receptor beta chains presented below share a single source sample, sequenced in a study of cytomegalovirus exposure and HLA in healthy donors (dated by TCRdb to 2016 to 2017). The library was prepared using the immunoSEQ multiplex PCR assay. In TCRdb, the immuneACCESS table is reduced to in-frame sequences with V and J assigned. These tables do not hold every clone; where another copy was compared, an unresolved V gene accounts for under half, and the others remain unexplained. In this sample the table shows some 50,000 clones, around 94% of which occur a single time. The top ten clonotypes cover roughly 8% of the sample. Source material: PBMCs. The source of these receptors is a woman between 18 and 30 years old in good health and CMV-seropositive.

In its sample, this clone was seen once. The gene calls are TRBV27 and TRBJ2-7; 10 positions match TRBD1. Germline CDR1 and CDR2: MNHEY and SMNVEV (reference sequence). There are 15 residues in the CDR3. With 3 bases clipped from V and 5 bases from J, the junction kept 7 bases outside the gene matches. CDR3 in DNA: TGTGCCAGCAGTTTGGGGACAGGGGTATCACACGAGCAGTACTTC. Translated: CASSLGTGVSHEQYF.

The chain is built from TRBV6-1 and TRBJ2-1; tentative D call: TRBD2 (6 bases). Germline V gene sequence: CDR1 MNHNS, CDR2 SASEGT. This CDR3 has 14 residues. The CDR3: CAGEAGGLYNEQFF. In nucleotides, the CDR3 is TGTGCGGGGGAGGCCGGGGGATTGTACAATGAGCAGTTCTTC.

The CDR3 protein is CASRLTSGSYEQYF. The CDR3 bases are TGTGCCAGCAGATTGACTAGCGGTTCCTACGAGCAGTACTTC. The V call is TRBV6-5, the J call TRBJ2-7; 9 positions match TRBD2. The germline V gene encodes CDR1 MNHEY and CDR2 SVGAGI. The CDR3 totals 14 residues. Trimming took 6 bases from V and 1 from J; bases not matched to a gene: 4.

This chain uses TRBV19 with TRBJ2-2; 9 bases map to TRBD1. This CDR3 is 18 amino acids long. Trimming at V came to 1 base and at J to 1 base, leaving 7 bases not matched to a gene. CDR1 is LNHDA, CDR2 SQIVND, per germline (reference sequence). The CDR3 DNA sequence: TGTGCCAGTAGTATAGCTCTACAGGGGGCTCGGAACACCGGGGAGCTGTTTTTT. Protein sequence: CASSIALQGARNTGELFF.

The rearrangement uses TRBV7-6 and TRBJ2-5, with D unresolved. Germline V gives CDR1 SGHVS, CDR2 FNYEAQ. The CDR3 extends over 12 amino acids. The V gene lost 2 bases and the J gene lost 3 bases, with 4 bases spanning the gap. The CDR3 sequence is CASSLSEETQYF. CDR3 coding DNA: TGTGCCAGCAGCTTATCGGAAGAGACCCAGTACTTC. Filled out from reference TRBV7-6 and TRBJ2-5, the complete variable domain reads GAGVSQSPRYKVTKRGQDVALRCDPISGHVSLYWYRQALGQGPEFLTYFNYEAQQDKSGLPNDRFSAERPEGSISTLTIQRTEQRDSAMYRCASSLSEETQYFGPGTRLLVL.

Remarks on this clone: Other DNA sequences of this sample code for an identical CDR3. This chain uses TRBV9 with TRBJ2-1; possible D gene TRBD1, 5 bases. Germline CDR1 SGDLS, CDR2 YYNGEE. V was shortened by 4 bases and J by 5 bases, with 10 bases between the two germline ends. The CDR3 runs to 13 residues. The CDR3 loop is CASSPGQNNEQFF. The CDR3 region has the DNA TGTGCCAGCAGCCCAGGACAAAACAATGAGCAGTTCTTC.

The chain is built from TRBV5-4 and TRBJ2-3, with TRBD2 matching over 13 bases. The junction had 12 bases not matched to a gene; V was cut back by 4 bases and J by 4 bases. CDR3 size: 18 residues. Germline V CDR1 and CDR2: SGHNT, YYREEE (reference sequence). The CDR3 DNA is TGTGCCAGCAGCGCCGGGACTAGCGGGACGTTGGGCGCAGATACGCAGTATTTT. This codes for CASSAGTSGTLGADTQYF. Full variable domain (remainder filled in from reference TRBV5-4 and TRBJ2-3): ETGVTQSPTHLIKTRGQQVTLRCSSQSGHNTVSWYQQALGQGPQFIFQYYREEENGRGNFPPRFSGLQFPNYSSELNVNALELDDSALYLCASSAGTSGTLGADTQYFGPGTRLTVL.

V and J are TRBV27 and TRBJ2-5, with a possible D match to TRBD1 (6 bases). The CDR3 runs to 11 residues. Germline V lookup: CDR1 MNHEY, CDR2 SMNVEV (reference sequence). Trimming left V 9 bases short and J 5 bases short, with 10 bases between. CDR3 nucleotides: TGTGCCAGTCGAACAGGGGAGACCCAGTACTTC. Its protein product is CASRTGETQYF.

The chain carries TRBV19 and TRBJ2-1, with TRBD1 as a possible D gene (6 bases). This CDR3 has 15 residues. Germline CDR1 LNHDA, CDR2 SQIVND (reference sequence). V was clipped by 0 bases and J by 1 base, with 7 bases between them. The DNA of the CDR3 is TGTGCCAGTAGTATAGATCAGGGGTCCTACAATGAGCAGTTCTTC. Protein: CASSIDQGSYNEQFF. The whole variable domain, filled in from reference TRBV19 and TRBJ2-1, reads DGGITQSPKYLFRKEGQNVTLSCEQNLNHDAMYWYRQDPGQGLRLIYYSQIVNDFQKGDIAEGYSVSREKKESFPLTVTSAQKNPTAFYLCASSIDQGSYNEQFFGPGTRLTVL.

The chain is built from TRBV28 and TRBJ1-1; tentatively, D is TRBD1 (5 bases). V lost 6 bases to trimming and J lost 4 bases, with 18 bases between them. Germline assignment: CDR1 MDHEN and CDR2 SYDVKM. This CDR3 is built from 15 residues. CDR3: CASSPGGGWSTEAFF. DNA for the CDR3: TGTGCCAGCAGCCCGGGGGGGGGTTGGAGCACTGAAGCTTTCTTT.

This clone was counted once. The chain carries TRBV27 and TRBJ2-7; D might be TRBD2 (6 bases). This CDR3 contains 13 residues. Germline lookup yields CDR1 MNHEY and CDR2 SMNVEV (reference sequence). Trimming stripped 9 bases from V and 2 bases from J, with 14 bases between. CDR3 bases: TGTGCCAGTTCGGCTAGCGACACCTACGAGCAGTACTTC. Protein product: CASSASDTYEQYF.

Note on this clone: Within the sample, other DNA sequences also encode this same CDR3. This rearrangement joins TRBV19 to TRBJ2-2; 8 bases agree with TRBD1. The CDR3 length is 14 residues. V was pared by 4 bases and J by 8 bases, with 6 bases of the junction left unmatched. Germline CDR1 LNHDA, CDR2 SQIVND (reference sequence). The CDR3 region is CASSTGGRTGELFF. CDR3 in DNA: TGTGCCAGTAGTACAGGGGGCAGGACTGGGGAGCTGTTTTTT.

The chain couples TRBV27 to TRBJ2-7; TRBD1 is a possible D gene (7 bases). CDR1 and CDR2 from the germline V gene are MNHEY and SMNVEV (reference sequence). The CDR3 is made up of 15 amino acids. Deletions cut 4 bases from V and 4 bases from J, with 17 bases between. The CDR3 nucleotides are TGTGCCAGCAGTTATTACAGGGGCGGGGTTTACGAGCAGTACTTC. Translation: CASSYYRGGVYEQYF.

The V call is TRBV15, the J call TRBJ2-5; D ambiguous. Judging by the DNA end, TRBJ2-7 fits better; the J call may be wrong. Germline-derived CDR1 and CDR2 are LNHNV and YYDKDF (reference sequence). The CDR3 extends over 13 amino acids. The CDR3 here is CATSAQEINEQYF. The CDR3 nucleotides read TGTGCCACCAGCGCCCAGGAAATTAACGAGCAGTACTTC.

V is TRBV7-2 and J is TRBJ2-1; 9 nucleotides line up with TRBD2. The CDR3 loop spans 16 amino acids. V lost 3 bases and J lost 3; bases outside the gene matches: 6. The germline V gene has CDR1 SGHTA and CDR2 FQGNSA. CDR3 DNA: TGTGCCAGCAGCTTCCAGACTAGCGGCTTCTACAATGAGCAGTTCTTC. Protein product: CASSFQTSGFYNEQFF.

V and J are TRBV4-3 and TRBJ2-6; 9 bases are shared with TRBD1. Germline V gene data show CDR1 as LGHNA and CDR2 as YSLEER. J was trimmed by 5 bases and V by 0 bases; bases with no gene match: 14. The length of the CDR3 is 20 residues. The CDR3: CASSQDVVGTGSYWANVLTF. CDR3 sequence (DNA): TGCGCCAGCAGCCAAGATGTGGTGGGGACAGGGTCTTACTGGGCCAACGTCCTGACTTTC.

The V and J genes are TRBV7-9 and TRBJ2-3, with 11 bases identical to TRBD2. Germline V CDR1 and CDR2: SEHNR, FQNEAQ (reference sequence). V lost 5 bases to trimming and J lost 7 bases; unmatched junction nucleotides: 11. The CDR3 extends over 16 amino acids. The CDR3 sequence is CASSAPEGLAVNTQYF. The CDR3, as DNA: TGTGCCAGCAGCGCCCCCGAGGGACTAGCGGTAAATACGCAGTATTTT.

The V and J genes are TRBV27 and TRBJ2-7; D is unclear. Trimming took off 1 base at V and 3 bases at J, with 10 bases between the two ends. Germline CDR1 and CDR2: MNHEY and SMNVEV (reference sequence). This CDR3 is built from 14 residues. The DNA for the CDR3 is TGTGCCAGCAGTTTATTTGCAGAACACTACGAGCAGTACTTC. Residues: CASSLFAEHYEQYF.

The V gene is TRBV7-6, the J gene TRBJ2-5, with 15 bases lining up with TRBD2. CDR3 length equals 16 residues. V trimming: 2 bases; J trimming: 4 bases; junction bases outside the gene matches: 2. Germline V gene sequence: CDR1 SGHVS, CDR2 FNYEAQ. CDR3 nucleotide sequence: TGTGCCAGCAGCTTATGGACTAGCGGGAGGGGAGAGACCCAGTACTTC. This gives the protein CASSLWTSGRGETQYF.

In regard to this clone: The limits of the CDR3 on the DNA are not certain, so only TCRdb's listed CDR3 is given. The gene calls are TRBV27 and TRBJ1-2; TRBD1 is the table's D call, not checked against the DNA. The CDR3 is 15 residues long, ends included. Germline CDR1 is MNHEY and CDR2 is SMNVEV (reference sequence). The CDR3 loop reads CASSSGQGVNYGYTF.

The chain recombines TRBV25-1 with TRBJ2-2; TRBD2 is a possible D gene (5 bases). CDR3 length equals 16 residues. CDR1 and CDR2 (germline): MGHDK, SYGVNS. V was clipped by 3 bases and J by 4 bases, with 15 bases between them. The CDR3 bases are TGTGCCAGCAGTGAGAGTGGGAAGCGGAGCACCGGGGAGCTGTTTTTT. It yields the protein CASSESGKRSTGELFF.

CDR3 amino acids: CASSRDRVVNNYGYTF. The CDR3, as DNA: TGTGCCAGCAGCAGGGACAGGGTTGTAAACAACTATGGCTACACCTTC. The V call is TRBV11-2, the J call TRBJ1-2, with 9 bases matching TRBD1. The CDR3 extends over 16 amino acids. V gave up 5 bases and J gave up 2 bases; unmatched junction bases: 9. CDR1 is SGHAT and CDR2 is FQNNGV in the germline V gene.

The chain joins TRBV7-2 to TRBJ1-5, with 7 bases fitting TRBD1. V lost 4 bases to trimming and J lost 2 bases; unmatched junction nucleotides: 5. Germline-derived CDR1 and CDR2 are SGHTA and FQGNSA. CDR3 size: 15 residues. DNA for the CDR3: TGTGCCAGCAGCTACAGGGGTCGAGGCAATCAGCCCCAGCATTTT. It is translated as CASSYRGRGNQPQHF.

This clone was seen once. The CDR3 reads CASSATREVANVLTF. The CDR3 DNA sequence: TGTGCCAGCAGCGCAACACGAGAGGTGGCCAACGTCCTGACTTTC. This chain uses TRBV5-6 with TRBJ2-6; D remains unclear. The germline V gene has CDR1 SGHDT and CDR2 YYEEEE. Trimming shortened V by 4 bases and J by 6 bases, and 14 bases separated the two germline ends. The CDR3 extends over 15 amino acids.

The chain joins TRBV4-1 to TRBJ2-7, with 14 bases fitting TRBD2. The CDR3 is 18 residues long. CDR1 and CDR2 from the germline V gene are MGHRA and YSYEKL. V dropped 1 base and J dropped 2; count of bases not matched to a gene: 7. The DNA for the CDR3 is TGCGCCAGCAGCCAAGGGGGACTAGCGGGAGTGGTTCCCTACGAGCAGTACTTC. Its protein is CASSQGGLAGVVPYEQYF.

The chain employs TRBV6-1 and TRBJ2-3, with D unresolved. The CDR3 spans 13 residues. Germline loops: CDR1 MNHNS, CDR2 SASEGT. The V gene lost 6 bases and the J gene lost 1 base, with 8 bases spanning the gap. The CDR3 DNA sequence: TGTGCCAGCAGCGAACCAGGCACAGATACGCAGTATTTT. It codes for CASSEPGTDTQYF.